A selection of T cell receptor beta chains follows, all from one sample in a study of CD8+ T cells in alopecia areata. The data were produced by immunoSEQ multiplex PCR, yet TCRdb's version contains in-frame clones alone and is incomplete. In the table there are over 200,000 clones, around 62% of which are singletons. Here the sequenced sample was CD4+ T cells sorted from blood, taken at week 0. The receptors shown here come from a human donor with alopecia areata. The CDR3 runs from the conserved cysteine through the conserved F or W. Fields, in order: clone size, V gene, D gene, J gene, CDR3 DNA, CDR3 protein. The D gene is left open where the match is weak. Clone size, where shown, is once, few, many, or a class for clones that have expanded.

clone_size: NA
v_call: TRBV29-1
d_call: NA
j_call: TRBJ1-1
cdr3_nt: TGCACCGTTAGCAGCATGAACACTGAAGCTTTCTTT
cdr3_aa: CTVSSMNTEAFF

clone_size: few
v_call: TRBV5-6
d_call: NA
j_call: TRBJ1-1
cdr3_nt: TGTGCCAGCAGCGGATCCTACAGGGTCTACACTGAAGCTTTCTTT
cdr3_aa: CASSGSYRVYTEAFF

clone_size: NA
v_call: TRBV2
d_call: NA
j_call: TRBJ2-7
cdr3_nt: TGTGCCAGCGCCCGTACGAGCTCCTACGAGCAGTACTTC
cdr3_aa: CASARTSSYEQYF

clone_size: NA
v_call: TRBV6-6
d_call: NA
j_call: TRBJ2-1
cdr3_nt: TGTGCCAGCATCGATAACTCGTATGAGCAGTTCTTC
cdr3_aa: CASIDNSYEQFF

clone_size: NA
v_call: TRBV23-1
d_call: TRBD1
j_call: TRBJ1-2
cdr3_nt: TGCGCCAGCAGTCGGGACAGGCATTATGGCTACACCTTC
cdr3_aa: CASSRDRHYGYTF

clone_size: few
v_call: TRBV5-1
d_call: NA
j_call: TRBJ1-5
cdr3_nt: TGCGCCAACGCTTCGGGTCAGCCCCAGCATTTT
cdr3_aa: CANASGQPQHF

clone_size: few
v_call: TRBV29-1
d_call: TRBD1
j_call: TRBJ2-3
cdr3_nt: TGCAGCGTTGAGGCCAGGGGGATGGATACGCAGTATTTT
cdr3_aa: CSVEARGMDTQYF

clone_size: NA
v_call: TRBV7-9
d_call: NA
j_call: TRBJ1-2
cdr3_nt: TGTGCCAGCAGCCCTGCCCGAGGGGCGCGGGAAGGCTACACCTTC
cdr3_aa: CASSPARGAREGYTF

clone_size: NA
v_call: TRBV9
d_call: TRBD2
j_call: TRBJ2-3
cdr3_nt: TGTGCCAGCAGCGTAGGGACTAGCCGCGCCACAGATACGCAGTATTTT
cdr3_aa: CASSVGTSRATDTQYF

clone_size: NA
v_call: TRBV5-1
d_call: NA
j_call: TRBJ2-1
cdr3_nt: TGCGCCAGCAGCTTGGAGGGGACTGGGGGTGAGCAGTTCTTC
cdr3_aa: CASSLEGTGGEQFF

clone_size: NA
v_call: TRBV25-1
d_call: TRBD1
j_call: TRBJ1-1
cdr3_nt: TGTGCCAGCAGTGAGGGGACAGTCCGAGCTTTCTTT
cdr3_aa: CASSEGTVRAFF

clone_size: NA
v_call: TRBV29-1
d_call: NA
j_call: TRBJ2-3
cdr3_nt: TGCAGCGTTGGGATCGGAGATACGCAGTATTTT
cdr3_aa: CSVGIGDTQYF

clone_size: few
v_call: TRBV6-5
d_call: NA
j_call: TRBJ2-7
cdr3_nt: TGTGCCAGCAGTCCTCGTCCGGAGTCCTACGAGCAGTACTTC
cdr3_aa: CASSPRPESYEQYF

clone_size: few
v_call: TRBV6-6
d_call: NA
j_call: TRBJ1-3
cdr3_nt: TGTGCCAGCAGTTACTCAACACCCATTGCAGGAAACACCATATATTTT
cdr3_aa: CASSYSTPIAGNTIYF

clone_size: NA
v_call: TRBV5-1
d_call: NA
j_call: TRBJ2-5
cdr3_nt: TGCGCCAGCAGCACTCAGGGGCTCCAAGAGACCCAGTACTTC
cdr3_aa: CASSTQGLQETQYF

clone_size: NA
v_call: TRBV30
d_call: NA
j_call: TRBJ2-7
cdr3_nt: TGTGCCTGGAGAGCCACTTCCCCCGAGCAGTACTTC
cdr3_aa: CAWRATSPEQYF

clone_size: few
v_call: TRBV5-6
d_call: TRBD2
j_call: TRBJ2-3
cdr3_nt: TGTGCCAGCAGCTGGGGACTAGCGGGAAGGAATACGCAGTATTTT
cdr3_aa: CASSWGLAGRNTQYF

clone_size: NA
v_call: TRBV25-1
d_call: NA
j_call: TRBJ1-3
cdr3_nt: TGTGCCAGCAGTGAAGGGGGCGCGGCGGGAAACACCATATATTTT
cdr3_aa: CASSEGGAAGNTIYF

clone_size: NA
v_call: TRBV13
d_call: NA
j_call: TRBJ1-3
cdr3_nt: TGTGCCAGCAGCTCCGGGCTTACCTCTGGAAACACCATATATTTT
cdr3_aa: CASSSGLTSGNTIYF

clone_size: NA
v_call: TRBV30
d_call: NA
j_call: TRBJ2-3
cdr3_nt: TGTGCCTGGAGCCTCGGAACCTCTTATGGCACAGATACGCAGTATTTT
cdr3_aa: CAWSLGTSYGTDTQYF

clone_size: NA
v_call: TRBV20-1
d_call: NA
j_call: TRBJ1-1
cdr3_nt: TGCAGTGCCGGGGGCACTGAAGCTTTCTTT
cdr3_aa: CSAGGTEAFF

clone_size: NA
v_call: TRBV30
d_call: TRBD1
j_call: TRBJ1-1
cdr3_nt: TGTGCCTGGCAAGTGGACAGGGGGGAAGCTTTCTTT
cdr3_aa: CAWQVDRGEAFF

clone_size: once
v_call: TRBV14
d_call: TRBD1
j_call: TRBJ2-2
cdr3_nt: TGTGCCAGCAGCCAACAGGGGGCCGGGGAGCTGTTTTTT
cdr3_aa: CASSQQGAGELFF

clone_size: few
v_call: TRBV10-3
d_call: TRBD2
j_call: TRBJ2-3
cdr3_nt: TGTGCCATCAGTGAGTCTGCCAGCGGGGGCACAGATACGCAGTATTTT
cdr3_aa: CAISESASGGTDTQYF

clone_size: few
v_call: TRBV30
d_call: NA
j_call: TRBJ1-5
cdr3_nt: TGTGCCTGGAGTGTCGTAGGTGGGGGCGATCAGCCCCAGCATTTT
cdr3_aa: CAWSVVGGGDQPQHF

clone_size: NA
v_call: TRBV19
d_call: NA
j_call: TRBJ2-7
cdr3_nt: TGTGCCAGTAGTATAGCTGCAGGAAGTTACGAGCAGTACTTC
cdr3_aa: CASSIAAGSYEQYF

clone_size: few
v_call: TRBV6-5
d_call: TRBD1
j_call: TRBJ1-1
cdr3_nt: TGTGCCAGCAGTGTACAGGGGGACACTGAAGCTTTCTTT
cdr3_aa: CASSVQGDTEAFF

clone_size: NA
v_call: TRBV23-1
d_call: NA
j_call: TRBJ2-7
cdr3_nt: TGCGCCAGCAGTCAGCATACAGGGCTCAAGTTC
cdr3_aa: CASSQHTGLKF

clone_size: NA
v_call: TRBV30
d_call: TRBD1
j_call: TRBJ2-7
cdr3_nt: TGTGCCTGGAGGACAGGGGGTTACGAGCAGTACTTC
cdr3_aa: CAWRTGGYEQYF

clone_size: NA
v_call: TRBV13
d_call: NA
j_call: TRBJ1-2
cdr3_nt: TGTGCCAGCAGCTTCCAGGGTCGGGGCTACACCTTC
cdr3_aa: CASSFQGRGYTF

clone_size: NA
v_call: TRBV4-1
d_call: TRBD2
j_call: TRBJ2-1
cdr3_nt: TGCGCCAGCAGCCCCTTAGCGGGACTCTCCTACAATGAGCAGTTCTTC
cdr3_aa: CASSPLAGLSYNEQFF

clone_size: NA
v_call: TRBV18
d_call: TRBD1
j_call: TRBJ2-7
cdr3_nt: TGTGCCAGCTCTGGGACAGGGGGGACCTACGAGCAGTACTTC
cdr3_aa: CASSGTGGTYEQYF

clone_size: NA
v_call: TRBV14
d_call: NA
j_call: TRBJ2-5
cdr3_nt: TGTGCCAGCAGCCAGGCAGGGAGTGAGACCCAGTACTTC
cdr3_aa: CASSQAGSETQYF

clone_size: NA
v_call: TRBV5-1
d_call: NA
j_call: TRBJ2-2
cdr3_nt: TGCGCCAGCAGCTTGTGGAGACCTTTCGCGAACACCGGGGAGCTGTTTTTT
cdr3_aa: CASSLWRPFANTGELFF

clone_size: few
v_call: TRBV2
d_call: TRBD2
j_call: TRBJ2-3
cdr3_nt: TGTGCCAGCATTAGCGGGGGGGCCACAGATACGCAGTATTTT
cdr3_aa: CASISGGATDTQYF

clone_size: NA
v_call: TRBV6-5
d_call: NA
j_call: TRBJ2-4
cdr3_nt: TGTGCCAGCAGAACAGGGTTGGAAAACATTCAGTACTTC
cdr3_aa: CASRTGLENIQYF

clone_size: many
v_call: TRBV9
d_call: TRBD1
j_call: TRBJ2-4
cdr3_nt: TGTGCCAGCAGCCCGACGACAGGGGCCAAAAACATTCAGTACTTC
cdr3_aa: CASSPTTGAKNIQYF

clone_size: NA
v_call: TRBV5-6
d_call: TRBD2
j_call: TRBJ2-3
cdr3_nt: TGTGCCAGCAGCCCCGGGGGACTAGCGTTGGATACGCAGTATTTT
cdr3_aa: CASSPGGLALDTQYF

clone_size: NA
v_call: TRBV7-6
d_call: NA
j_call: TRBJ2-3
cdr3_nt: TGTGCCAGCAGCTCTCTCAGCGGGCCTAGCACAGATACGCAGTATTTT
cdr3_aa: CASSSLSGPSTDTQYF

clone_size: NA
v_call: TRBV19
d_call: TRBD2
j_call: TRBJ2-1
cdr3_nt: TGTGCCAGCTTGTCGATAGCGGGAGGGTGGCATGAGCAGTTCTTC
cdr3_aa: CASLSIAGGWHEQFF

clone_size: NA
v_call: TRBV7-6
d_call: TRBD1
j_call: TRBJ1-1
cdr3_nt: TGTGCCAGCAGCCCCCGGGACAGGGGCACTGAAGCTTTCTTT
cdr3_aa: CASSPRDRGTEAFF

clone_size: few
v_call: TRBV29-1
d_call: TRBD1
j_call: TRBJ2-3
cdr3_nt: TGCAGCGTTCAGGGGGCGTTGACAGATACGCAGTATTTT
cdr3_aa: CSVQGALTDTQYF

clone_size: NA
v_call: TRBV7-9
d_call: TRBD1
j_call: TRBJ1-1
cdr3_nt: TGTGCCAGCAGCTTAGCCGGACAGGGAAACACTGAAGCTTTCTTT
cdr3_aa: CASSLAGQGNTEAFF

clone_size: NA
v_call: TRBV6-1
d_call: NA
j_call: TRBJ2-1
cdr3_nt: TGTGCCAGCAGTAGGACGGGCTCTTCGGATGAGCAGTTCTTC
cdr3_aa: CASSRTGSSDEQFF

clone_size: few
v_call: TRBV29-1
d_call: TRBD2
j_call: TRBJ2-5
cdr3_nt: TGCAGCTTACTAGCGGGAGTGATTGACTCGGGTGAGACCCAGTACTTC
cdr3_aa: CSLLAGVIDSGETQYF

clone_size: few
v_call: TRBV7-6
d_call: NA
j_call: TRBJ2-2
cdr3_nt: TGTGCCAGCAGCTTAAACTCTTTCCGGGAATTCCCGCGGGAGCTGTTTTTT
cdr3_aa: CASSLNSFREFPRELFF

clone_size: NA
v_call: TRBV4-1
d_call: TRBD2
j_call: TRBJ2-1
cdr3_nt: TGCGCCAGCAGCCAACCTCTAGCGGGGACGCATGAGCAGTTCTTC
cdr3_aa: CASSQPLAGTHEQFF

clone_size: NA
v_call: TRBV5-1
d_call: NA
j_call: TRBJ2-5
cdr3_nt: TGCGCCAGCAGCTTGGATGTGAATTTCCAAGAGACCCAGTACTTC
cdr3_aa: CASSLDVNFQETQYF

clone_size: NA
v_call: TRBV4-1
d_call: TRBD2
j_call: TRBJ2-2
cdr3_nt: TGCGCCAGCAGCCCCGGGGGGGGGCCTAACACCGGGGAGCTGTTTTTT
cdr3_aa: CASSPGGGPNTGELFF

clone_size: NA
v_call: TRBV7-2
d_call: NA
j_call: TRBJ2-7
cdr3_nt: TGTGCCAGCAGCTTCTCTAGCGCAAGCTCCTACGAGCAGTACTTC
cdr3_aa: CASSFSSASSYEQYF

clone_size: few
v_call: TRBV30
d_call: TRBD1
j_call: TRBJ2-7
cdr3_nt: TGTGCCTGCGGCAGGGGGTCCCACGAGCAGTACTTC
cdr3_aa: CACGRGSHEQYF

clone_size: few
v_call: TRBV30
d_call: TRBD1
j_call: TRBJ1-2
cdr3_nt: TGTGCCTGGGACGGGACAGGGCCTACCTATGGCTACACCTTC
cdr3_aa: CAWDGTGPTYGYTF